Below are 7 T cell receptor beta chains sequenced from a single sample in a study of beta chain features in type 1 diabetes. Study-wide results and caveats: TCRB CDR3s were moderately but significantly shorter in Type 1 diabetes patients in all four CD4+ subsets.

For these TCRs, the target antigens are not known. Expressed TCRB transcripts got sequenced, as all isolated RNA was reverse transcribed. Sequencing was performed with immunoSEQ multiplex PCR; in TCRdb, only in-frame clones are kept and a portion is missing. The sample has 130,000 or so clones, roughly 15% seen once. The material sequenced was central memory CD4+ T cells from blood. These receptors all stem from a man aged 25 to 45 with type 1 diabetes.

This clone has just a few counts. This CDR3 reads CASSLVGTGSGYTF. CDR3 nucleotide sequence: TGTGCCAGCAGCTTAGTCGGGACAGGGAGTGGCTACACCTTC. The chain carries TRBV7-8 and TRBJ1-2; 9 bases are shared with TRBD1. Germline loops: CDR1 SGHVS, CDR2 FQNEAQ. This CDR3 region has 14 residues. With 1 base clipped from V and 7 bases from J, the junction kept 4 bases outside the gene matches.

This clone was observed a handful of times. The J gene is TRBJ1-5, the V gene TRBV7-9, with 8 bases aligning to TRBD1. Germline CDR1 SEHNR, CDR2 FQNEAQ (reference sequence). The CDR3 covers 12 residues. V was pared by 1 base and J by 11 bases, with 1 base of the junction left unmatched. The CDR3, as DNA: TGTGCCAGCAGCTTAGAGGACAGGGCCCAGCATTTT. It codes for CASSLEDRAQHF.

The CDR3 reads CASGLVNQPQHF. CDR3 in DNA: TGTGCTAGTGGTTTGGTAAATCAGCCCCAGCATTTT. This chain links TRBV12-5 with TRBJ1-5; D is unclear. Germline lookup yields CDR1 LGHNT and CDR2 FRNRAP. The V gene lost 0 bases and the J gene lost 4 bases, with 1 base spanning the gap. The CDR3 extends over 12 amino acids.

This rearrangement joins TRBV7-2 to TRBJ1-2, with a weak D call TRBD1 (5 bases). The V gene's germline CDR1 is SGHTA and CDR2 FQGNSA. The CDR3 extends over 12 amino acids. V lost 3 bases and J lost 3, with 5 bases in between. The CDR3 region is CASSFRDYGYTF. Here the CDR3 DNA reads TGTGCCAGCAGCTTCAGGGACTATGGCTACACCTTC.

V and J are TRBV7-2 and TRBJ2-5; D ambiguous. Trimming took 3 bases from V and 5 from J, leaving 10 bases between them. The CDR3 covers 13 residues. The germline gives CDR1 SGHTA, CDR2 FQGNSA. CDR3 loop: CASSFYQDETQYF. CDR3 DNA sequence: TGTGCCAGCAGCTTTTACCAGGATGAGACCCAGTACTTC.

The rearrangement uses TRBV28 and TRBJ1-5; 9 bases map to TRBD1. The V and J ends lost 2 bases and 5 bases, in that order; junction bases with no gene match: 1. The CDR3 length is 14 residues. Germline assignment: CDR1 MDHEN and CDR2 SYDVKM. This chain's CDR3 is CASSLTGGHQPQHF. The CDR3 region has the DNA TGTGCCAGCAGTTTAACAGGGGGCCATCAGCCCCAGCATTTT.

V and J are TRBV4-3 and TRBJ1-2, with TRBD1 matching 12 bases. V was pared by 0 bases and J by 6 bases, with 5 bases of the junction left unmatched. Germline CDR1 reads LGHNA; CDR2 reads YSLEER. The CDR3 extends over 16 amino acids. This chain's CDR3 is CASSQEGQGALDGYTF. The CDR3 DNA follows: TGCGCCAGCAGCCAAGAGGGACAGGGGGCGTTAGATGGCTACACCTTC.